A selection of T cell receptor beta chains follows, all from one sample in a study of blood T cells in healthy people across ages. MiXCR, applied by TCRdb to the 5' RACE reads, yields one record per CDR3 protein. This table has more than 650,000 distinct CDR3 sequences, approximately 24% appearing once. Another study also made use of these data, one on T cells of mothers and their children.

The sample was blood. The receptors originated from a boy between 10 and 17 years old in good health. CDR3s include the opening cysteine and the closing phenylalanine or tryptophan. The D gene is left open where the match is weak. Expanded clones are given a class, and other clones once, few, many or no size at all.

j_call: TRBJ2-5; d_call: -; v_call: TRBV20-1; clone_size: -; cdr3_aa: CSARVGAGEETQYF; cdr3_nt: TGCAGTGCTAGAGTGGGGGCGGGGGAAGAGACCCAGTACTTC
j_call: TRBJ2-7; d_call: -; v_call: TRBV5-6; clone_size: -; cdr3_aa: CASSLALGYYEQYF; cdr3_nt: TGTGCCAGCAGCCTCGCCCTCGGTTACTACGAGCAGTACTTC
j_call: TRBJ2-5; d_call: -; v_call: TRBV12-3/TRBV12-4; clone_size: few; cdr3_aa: CASSLRQVQETQYF; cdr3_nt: TGTGCCAGCAGTTTACGACAGGTCCAAGAGACCCAGTACTTC
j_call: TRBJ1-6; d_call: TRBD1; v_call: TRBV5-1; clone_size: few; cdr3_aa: CASKDSGQGNSPLHF; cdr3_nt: TGCGCCAGCAAGGATAGTGGACAGGGGAATTCACCCCTCCACTTT
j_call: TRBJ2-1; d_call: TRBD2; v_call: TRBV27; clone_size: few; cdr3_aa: CASRRAGGNNNEQFF; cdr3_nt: TGTGCCAGCAGACGAGCGGGGGGTAACAACAATGAGCAGTTCTTC
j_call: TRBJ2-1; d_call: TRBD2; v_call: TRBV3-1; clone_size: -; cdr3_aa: CASSQDSASGRAEQFF; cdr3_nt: TGTGCCAGCAGCCAAGATTCGGCTAGCGGGAGGGCTGAGCAGTTCTTC
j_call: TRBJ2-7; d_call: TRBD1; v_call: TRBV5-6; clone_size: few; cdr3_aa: CASSFKGRGPFDEQYF; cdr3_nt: TGTGCCAGCAGCTTTAAAGGAAGGGGGCCTTTCGACGAGCAGTACTTC
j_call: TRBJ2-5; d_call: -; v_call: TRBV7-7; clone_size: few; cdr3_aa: CASSTNVGGRETQYF; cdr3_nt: TGTGCCAGCAGCACAAACGTAGGAGGACGTGAGACCCAGTACTTC
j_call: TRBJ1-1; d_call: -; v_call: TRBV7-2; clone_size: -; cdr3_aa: CASSLPGVDTEAFF; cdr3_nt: TGTGCCAGCAGCTTACCAGGGGTTGACACTGAAGCTTTCTTT
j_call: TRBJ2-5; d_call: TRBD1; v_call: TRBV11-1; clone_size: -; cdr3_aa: CASSRTGDKTQYF; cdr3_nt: TGTGCCAGCAGCCGGACAGGGGACAAGACCCAGTACTTC
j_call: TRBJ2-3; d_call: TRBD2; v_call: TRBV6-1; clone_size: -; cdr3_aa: CASRRLAGDPDTQYF; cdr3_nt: TGTGCCAGCAGGCGTCTGGCGGGGGATCCAGATACGCAGTATTTT
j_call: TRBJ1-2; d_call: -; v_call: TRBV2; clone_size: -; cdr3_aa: CATTDNRYGYTF; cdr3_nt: TGTGCCACCACGGACAATCGCTATGGCTACACCTTC
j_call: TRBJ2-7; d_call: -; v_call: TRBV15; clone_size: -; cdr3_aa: CATSRGLGANEQYF; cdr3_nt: TGTGCCACCAGCAGAGGACTGGGAGCCAACGAGCAGTACTTC
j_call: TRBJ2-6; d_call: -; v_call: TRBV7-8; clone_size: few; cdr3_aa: CASSPDPGNSGANVLTF; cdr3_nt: TGTGCCAGCAGCCCAGACCCAGGAAACTCTGGGGCCAACGTCCTGACTTTC
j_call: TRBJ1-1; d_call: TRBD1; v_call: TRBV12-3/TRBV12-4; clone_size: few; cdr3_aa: CASSFRDRADTEAFF; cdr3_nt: TGTGCCAGCAGTTTCCGGGACAGGGCTGACACTGAAGCTTTCTTT
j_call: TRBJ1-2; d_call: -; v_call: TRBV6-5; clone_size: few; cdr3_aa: CASSYSRRLYGYTF; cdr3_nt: TGTGCCAGCAGTTACTCTCGACGCCTCTATGGCTACACCTTC
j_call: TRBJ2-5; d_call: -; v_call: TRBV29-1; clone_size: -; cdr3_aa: CSAAPGRLETQYF; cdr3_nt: TGCAGCGCGGCACCGGGACGCCTAGAGACCCAGTACTTC
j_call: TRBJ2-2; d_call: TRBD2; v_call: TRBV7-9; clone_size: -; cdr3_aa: CASSVAGLSTGELFF; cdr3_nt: TGTGCCAGCAGCGTAGCGGGGTTGTCGACCGGGGAGCTGTTTTTT
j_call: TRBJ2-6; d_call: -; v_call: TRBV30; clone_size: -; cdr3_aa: CAWRQQATATYVLTF; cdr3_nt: TGTGCCTGGAGACAACAGGCTACAGCTACTTACGTCCTGACTTTC
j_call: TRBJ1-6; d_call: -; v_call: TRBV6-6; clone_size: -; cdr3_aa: CASSSAGTGNPPLHF; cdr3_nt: TGTGCCAGCAGTTCAGCCGGGACGGGCAATCCACCCCTCCACTTT
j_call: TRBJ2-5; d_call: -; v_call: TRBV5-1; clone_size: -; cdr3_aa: CASTIGRADQTQYF; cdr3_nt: TGCGCCAGCACCATCGGCAGGGCTGATCAGACCCAGTACTTC
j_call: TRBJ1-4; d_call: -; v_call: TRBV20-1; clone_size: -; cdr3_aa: CSAHTPGFNNEKLFF; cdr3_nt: TGCAGTGCTCACACTCCAGGGTTTAATAATGAAAAACTGTTTTTT
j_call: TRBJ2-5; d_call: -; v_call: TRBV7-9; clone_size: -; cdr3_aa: CASSNQGPETQYF; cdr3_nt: TGTGCCAGCAGTAACCAGGGCCCAGAGACCCAGTACTTC
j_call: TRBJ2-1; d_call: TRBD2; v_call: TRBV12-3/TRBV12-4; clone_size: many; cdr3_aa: CASNRGAGELNEQFF; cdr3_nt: TGTGCCAGCAACCGGGGAGCGGGGGAACTCAATGAGCAGTTCTTC
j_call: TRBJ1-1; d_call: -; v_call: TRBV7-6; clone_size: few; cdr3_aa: CASSLESGSRAFF; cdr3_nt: TGTGCCAGCAGCCTAGAATCTGGGTCTCGCGCTTTCTTT
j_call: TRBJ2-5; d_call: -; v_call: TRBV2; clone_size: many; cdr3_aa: CASSDRETQYF; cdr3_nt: TGTGCCAGCAGTGACCGAGAGACCCAGTACTTC
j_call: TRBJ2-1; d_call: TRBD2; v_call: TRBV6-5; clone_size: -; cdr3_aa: CASSYAAGGPEQFF; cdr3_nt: TGTGCCAGCAGTTACGCGGCGGGGGGCCCGGAGCAGTTCTTC
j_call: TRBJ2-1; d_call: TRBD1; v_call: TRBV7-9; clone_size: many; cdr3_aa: CASSSPGQGNEQFF; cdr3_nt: TGTGCCAGCAGCTCCCCGGGACAGGGCAATGAGCAGTTCTTC
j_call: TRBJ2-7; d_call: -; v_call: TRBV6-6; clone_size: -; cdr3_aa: CASSEPGFYEQYF; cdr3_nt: TGTGCCAGCAGTGAGCCGGGGTTCTACGAGCAGTACTTC
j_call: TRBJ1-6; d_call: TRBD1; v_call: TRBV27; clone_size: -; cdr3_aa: CASRINRGNSPLHF; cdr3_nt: TGTGCCAGCAGAATTAACAGGGGGAATTCACCCCTCCACTTT
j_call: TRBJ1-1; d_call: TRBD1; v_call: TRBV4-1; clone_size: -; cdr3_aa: CASSLAGTGFVGTEAFF; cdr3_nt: TGCGCCAGCAGCCTAGCCGGGACAGGGTTCGTCGGGACTGAAGCTTTCTTT
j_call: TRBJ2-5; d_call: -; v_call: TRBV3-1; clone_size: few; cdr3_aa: CASRGPPEGKTQYF; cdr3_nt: TGTGCCAGCAGGGGGCCCCCCGAGGGAAAGACCCAGTACTTC
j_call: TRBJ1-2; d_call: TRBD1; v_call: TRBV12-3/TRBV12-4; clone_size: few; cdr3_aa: CASRSHDRGQGYTF; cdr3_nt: TGTGCCAGCAGATCACACGACAGGGGGCAGGGCTACACCTTC
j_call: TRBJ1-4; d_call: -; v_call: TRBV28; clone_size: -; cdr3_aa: CASSSLIRLFF; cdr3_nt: TGTGCCAGCAGTTCCCTGATAAGGCTGTTTTTT
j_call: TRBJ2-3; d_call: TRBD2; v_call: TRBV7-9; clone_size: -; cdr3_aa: CASSYSGDGTDTQYF; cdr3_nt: TGTGCCAGCAGCTATAGCGGGGACGGCACAGATACGCAGTATTTT
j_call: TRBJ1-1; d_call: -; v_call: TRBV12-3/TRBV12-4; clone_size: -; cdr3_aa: CASSPGRRVAAGEAFF; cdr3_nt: TGTGCCAGCAGCCCCGGGAGGAGGGTGGCGGCGGGTGAAGCTTTCTTT
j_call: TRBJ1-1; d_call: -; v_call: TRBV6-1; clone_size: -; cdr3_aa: CASRNREIAFF; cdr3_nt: TGTGCCAGCAGAAACAGGGAGATAGCTTTCTTT
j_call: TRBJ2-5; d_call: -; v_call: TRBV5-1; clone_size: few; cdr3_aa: CASSLGIAGRETQYF; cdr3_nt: TGCGCCAGCAGCTTGGGAATAGCAGGTAGAGAGACCCAGTACTTC
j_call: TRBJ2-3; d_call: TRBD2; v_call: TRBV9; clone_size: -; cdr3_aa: CASSPSGGGGDTQYF; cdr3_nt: TGTGCCAGCAGCCCGAGCGGGGGGGGTGGAGATACGCAGTATTTT
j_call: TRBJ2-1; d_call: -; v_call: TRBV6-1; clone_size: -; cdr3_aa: CASSEVAGDMQFF; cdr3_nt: TGTGCCAGCAGTGAAGTGGCCGGGGACATGCAGTTCTTC
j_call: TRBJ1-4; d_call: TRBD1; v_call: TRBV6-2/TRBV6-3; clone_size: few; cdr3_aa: CASRTGSEKLFF; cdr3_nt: TGTGCCAGCAGGACAGGGTCCGAAAAACTGTTTTTT
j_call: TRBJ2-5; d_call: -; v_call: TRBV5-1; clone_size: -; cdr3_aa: CASIYQETQYF; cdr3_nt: TGCGCCAGCATATATCAAGAGACCCAGTACTTC
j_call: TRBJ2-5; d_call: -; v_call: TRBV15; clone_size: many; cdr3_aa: CATSRAREETQYF; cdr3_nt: TGTGCCACCAGCAGAGCAAGGGAAGAGACCCAGTACTTC
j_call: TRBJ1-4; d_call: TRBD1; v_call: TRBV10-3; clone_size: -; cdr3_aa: CAISESGGENEKLFF; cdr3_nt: TGTGCCATCAGTGAGTCAGGGGGCGAGAATGAAAAACTGTTTTTT
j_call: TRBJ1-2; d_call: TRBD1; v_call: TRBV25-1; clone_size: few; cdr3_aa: CASSDPRTGAAYGYTF; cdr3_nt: TGTGCCAGCAGTGATCCCCGGACAGGGGCGGCCTATGGCTACACCTTC
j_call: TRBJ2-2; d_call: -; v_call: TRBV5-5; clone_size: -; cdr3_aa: CASSLILRGGLSGELFF; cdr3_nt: TGTGCCAGCAGCTTAATACTCCGAGGGGGTTTGTCCGGGGAGCTGTTTTTT
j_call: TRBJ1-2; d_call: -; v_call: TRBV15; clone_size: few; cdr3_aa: CATSSRQHGYTF; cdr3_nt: TGTGCCACCAGTAGCCGACAGCACGGCTACACCTTC
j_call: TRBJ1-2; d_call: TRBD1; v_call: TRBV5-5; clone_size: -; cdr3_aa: CASSWGTGAYTF; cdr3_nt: TGTGCCAGCAGCTGGGGGACAGGGGCTTACACCTTC